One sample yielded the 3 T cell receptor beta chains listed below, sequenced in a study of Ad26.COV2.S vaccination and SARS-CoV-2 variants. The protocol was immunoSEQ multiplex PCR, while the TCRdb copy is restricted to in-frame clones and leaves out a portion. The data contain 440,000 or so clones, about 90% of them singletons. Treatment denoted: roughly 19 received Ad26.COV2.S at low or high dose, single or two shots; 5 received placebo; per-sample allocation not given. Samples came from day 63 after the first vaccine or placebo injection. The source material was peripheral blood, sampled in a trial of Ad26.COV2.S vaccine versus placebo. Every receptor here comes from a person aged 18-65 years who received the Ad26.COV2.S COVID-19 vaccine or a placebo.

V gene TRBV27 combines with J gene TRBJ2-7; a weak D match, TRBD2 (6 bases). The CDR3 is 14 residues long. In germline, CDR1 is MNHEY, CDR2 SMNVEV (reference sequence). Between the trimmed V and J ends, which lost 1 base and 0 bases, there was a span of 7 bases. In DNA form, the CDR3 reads TGTGCCAGCAGTTTATTCGGGGGCTCCTACGAGCAGTACTTC. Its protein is CASSLFGGSYEQYF.

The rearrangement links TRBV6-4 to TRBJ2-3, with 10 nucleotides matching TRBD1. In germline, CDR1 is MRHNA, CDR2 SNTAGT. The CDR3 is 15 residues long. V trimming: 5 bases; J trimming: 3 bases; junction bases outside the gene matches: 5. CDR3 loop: CASSIGTGATDTQYF. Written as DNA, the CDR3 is TGTGCCAGCAGTATTGGGACAGGGGCGACAGATACGCAGTATTTT.

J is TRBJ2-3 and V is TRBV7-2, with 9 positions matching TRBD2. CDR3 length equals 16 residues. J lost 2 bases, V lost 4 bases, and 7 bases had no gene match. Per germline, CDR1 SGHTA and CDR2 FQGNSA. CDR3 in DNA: TGTGCCAGCAGCTGGCTAGCGGGAAACCCCACAGATACGCAGTATTTT. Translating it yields CASSWLAGNPTDTQYF.